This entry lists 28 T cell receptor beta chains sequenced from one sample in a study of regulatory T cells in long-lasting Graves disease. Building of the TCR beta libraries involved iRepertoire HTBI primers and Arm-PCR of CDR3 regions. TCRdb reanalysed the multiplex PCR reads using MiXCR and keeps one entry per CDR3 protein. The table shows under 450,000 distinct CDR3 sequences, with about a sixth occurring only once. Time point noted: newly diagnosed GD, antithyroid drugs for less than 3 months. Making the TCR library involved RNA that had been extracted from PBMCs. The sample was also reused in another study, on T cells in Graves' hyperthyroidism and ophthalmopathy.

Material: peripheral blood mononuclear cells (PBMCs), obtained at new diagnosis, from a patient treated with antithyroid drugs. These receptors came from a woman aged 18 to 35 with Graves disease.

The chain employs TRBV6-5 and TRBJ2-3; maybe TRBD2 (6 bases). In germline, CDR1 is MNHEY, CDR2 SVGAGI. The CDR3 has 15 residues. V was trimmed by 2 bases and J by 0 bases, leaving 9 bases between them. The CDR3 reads CASSYMGGSTDTQYF. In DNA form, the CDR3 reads TGTGCCAGCAGTTACATGGGGGGTAGCACAGATACGCAGTATTTT.

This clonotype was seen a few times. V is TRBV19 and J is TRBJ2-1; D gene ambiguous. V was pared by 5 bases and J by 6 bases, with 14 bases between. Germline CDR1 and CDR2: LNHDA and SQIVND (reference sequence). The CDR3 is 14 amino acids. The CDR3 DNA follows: TGTGCCAGTAGTGCCTCGATAGCCGGCAATGAGCAGTTCTTC. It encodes CASSASIAGNEQFF.

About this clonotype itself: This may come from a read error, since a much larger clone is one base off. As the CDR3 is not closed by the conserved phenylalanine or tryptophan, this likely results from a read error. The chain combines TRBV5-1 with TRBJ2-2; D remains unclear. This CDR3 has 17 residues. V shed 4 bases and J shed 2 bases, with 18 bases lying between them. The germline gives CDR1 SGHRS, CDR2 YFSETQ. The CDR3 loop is CASSQIGRQINTGELFL. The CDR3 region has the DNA TGCGCCAGCAGCCAAATTGGGCGGCAGATTAACACCGGGGAGCTGTTTCTT.

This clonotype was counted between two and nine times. DNA of the CDR3: TGTGCCACCAGTGATTTTGAGGCAGATACGCAGTATTTT. Protein product: CATSDFEADTQYF. This chain joins TRBV24-1 and TRBJ2-3; D unclear. The CDR3 is made up of 13 amino acids. V shed 1 base and J shed 4 bases, with 5 bases lying between them. Germline loops: CDR1 KGHDR, CDR2 SFDVKD.

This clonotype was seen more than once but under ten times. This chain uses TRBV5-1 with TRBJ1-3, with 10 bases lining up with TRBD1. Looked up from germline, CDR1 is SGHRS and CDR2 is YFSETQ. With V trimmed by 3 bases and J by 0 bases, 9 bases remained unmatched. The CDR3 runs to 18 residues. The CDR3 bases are TGCGCCAGCAGCTCGAATCCGGGACAGGGGTCCTCTGGAAACACCATATATTTT. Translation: CASSSNPGQGSSGNTIYF.

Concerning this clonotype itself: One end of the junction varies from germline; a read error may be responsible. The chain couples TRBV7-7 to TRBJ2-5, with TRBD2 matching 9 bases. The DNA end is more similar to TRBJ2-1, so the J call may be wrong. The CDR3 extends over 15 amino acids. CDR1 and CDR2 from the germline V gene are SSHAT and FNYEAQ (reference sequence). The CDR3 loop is CASSLGAGGFNEQFF. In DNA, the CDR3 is TGTGCTAGCAGCTTAGGCGCGGGGGGGTTTAATGAGCAGTTCTTC.

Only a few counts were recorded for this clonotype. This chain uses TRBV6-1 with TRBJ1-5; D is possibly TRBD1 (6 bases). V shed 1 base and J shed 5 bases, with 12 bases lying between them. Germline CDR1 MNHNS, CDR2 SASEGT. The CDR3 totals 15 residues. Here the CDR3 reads CASSEGNGGDQPQHF. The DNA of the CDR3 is TGTGCCAGCAGTGAAGGAAATGGGGGCGATCAGCCCCAGCATTTT.

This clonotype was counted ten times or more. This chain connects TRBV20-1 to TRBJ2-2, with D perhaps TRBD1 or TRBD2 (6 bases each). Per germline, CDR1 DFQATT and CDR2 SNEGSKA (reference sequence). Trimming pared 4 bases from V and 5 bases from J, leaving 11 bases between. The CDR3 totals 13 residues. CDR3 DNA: TGCAGTGCTATCAGGGGAGGAACCGGGGAGCTGTTTTTT. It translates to CSAIRGGTGELFF.

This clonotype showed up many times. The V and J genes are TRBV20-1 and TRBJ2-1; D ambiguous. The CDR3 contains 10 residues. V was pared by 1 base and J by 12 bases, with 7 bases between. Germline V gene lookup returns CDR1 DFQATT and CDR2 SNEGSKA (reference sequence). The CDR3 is CSARGTGQFF. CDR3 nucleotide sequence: TGCAGTGCTAGAGGTACTGGGCAGTTCTTC.

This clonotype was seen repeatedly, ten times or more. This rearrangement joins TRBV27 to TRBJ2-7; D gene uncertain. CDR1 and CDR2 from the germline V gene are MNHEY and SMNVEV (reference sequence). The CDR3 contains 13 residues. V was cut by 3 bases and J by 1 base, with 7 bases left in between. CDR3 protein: CASSFSDSYEQYF. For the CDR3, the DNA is TGTGCCAGCAGTTTCTCTGATTCCTACGAGCAGTACTTC.

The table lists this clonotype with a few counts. CDR3 nucleotide sequence: TGTGCCAGTACCTACCTGGTGGACACTGAAGCTTTCTTT. Translation gives CASTYLVDTEAFF. J is TRBJ1-1 and V is TRBV19; D is unclear. The V end lost 7 bases, the J end lost 3 bases, and 12 bases lay between the germline ends. The CDR3 length is 13 residues. Germline V gene sequence: CDR1 LNHDA, CDR2 SQIVND (reference sequence).

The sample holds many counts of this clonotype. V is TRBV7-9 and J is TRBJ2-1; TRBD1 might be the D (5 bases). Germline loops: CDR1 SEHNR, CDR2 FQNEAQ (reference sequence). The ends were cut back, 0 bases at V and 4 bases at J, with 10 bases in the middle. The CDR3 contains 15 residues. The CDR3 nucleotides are TGTGCCAGCAGCTTAGCAGGGGTCTTTTACAATGAGCAGTTCTTC. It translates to CASSLAGVFYNEQFF.

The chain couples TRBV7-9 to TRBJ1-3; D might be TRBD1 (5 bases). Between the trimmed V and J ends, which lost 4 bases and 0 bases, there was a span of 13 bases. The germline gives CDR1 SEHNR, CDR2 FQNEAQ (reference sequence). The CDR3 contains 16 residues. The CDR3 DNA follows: TGTGCCAGCAGCTGGGGGGACCACCTCTCTGGAAACACCATATATTTT. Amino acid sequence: CASSWGDHLSGNTIYF. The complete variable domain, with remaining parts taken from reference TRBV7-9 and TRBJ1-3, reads DTGVSQNPRHKITKRGQNVTFRCDPISEHNRLYWYRQTLGQGPEFLTYFQNEAQLEKSRLLSDRFSAERPKGSFSTLEIQRTEQGDSAMYLCASSWGDHLSGNTIYFGEGSWLTVV.

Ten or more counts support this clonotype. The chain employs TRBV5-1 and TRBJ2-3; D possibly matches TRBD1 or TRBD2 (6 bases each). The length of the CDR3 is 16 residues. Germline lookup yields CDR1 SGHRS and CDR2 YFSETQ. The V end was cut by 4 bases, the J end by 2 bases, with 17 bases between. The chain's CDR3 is CASSTGAGFLTDTQYF. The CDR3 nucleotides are TGCGCCAGCAGCACGGGGGCGGGGTTCCTCACAGATACGCAGTATTTT.

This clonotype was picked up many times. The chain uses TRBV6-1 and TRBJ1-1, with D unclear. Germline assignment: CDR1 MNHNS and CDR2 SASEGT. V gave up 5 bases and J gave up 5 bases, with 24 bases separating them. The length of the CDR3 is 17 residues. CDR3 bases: TGTGCCAGCAGTCTTGGCGGAGCGGGTACGTCGTGGACTGAAGCTTTCTTT. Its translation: CASSLGGAGTSWTEAFF.

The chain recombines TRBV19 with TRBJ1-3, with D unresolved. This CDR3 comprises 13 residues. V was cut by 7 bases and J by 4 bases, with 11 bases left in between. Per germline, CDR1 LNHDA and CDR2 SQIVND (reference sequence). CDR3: CASTVTTGNTIYF. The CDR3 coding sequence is TGTGCCAGTACCGTAACCACAGGAAACACCATATATTTT.

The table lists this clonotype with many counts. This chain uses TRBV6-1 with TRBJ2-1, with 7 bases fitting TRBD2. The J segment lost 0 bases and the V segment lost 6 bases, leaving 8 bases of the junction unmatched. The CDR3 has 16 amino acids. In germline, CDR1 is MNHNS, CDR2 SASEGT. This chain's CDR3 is CASRGGFEVSYNEQFF. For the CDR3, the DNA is TGTGCCAGCAGGGGGGGGTTTGAGGTCTCCTACAATGAGCAGTTCTTC.

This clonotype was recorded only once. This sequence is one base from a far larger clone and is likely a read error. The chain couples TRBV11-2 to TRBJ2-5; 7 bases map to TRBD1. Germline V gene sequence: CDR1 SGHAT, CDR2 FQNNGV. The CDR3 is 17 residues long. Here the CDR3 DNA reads TGTGCCAGCAGTCTACCCTTGATGGGGGACAGACAAGAGACCCGGTACTTC. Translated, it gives CASSLPLMGDRQETRYF.

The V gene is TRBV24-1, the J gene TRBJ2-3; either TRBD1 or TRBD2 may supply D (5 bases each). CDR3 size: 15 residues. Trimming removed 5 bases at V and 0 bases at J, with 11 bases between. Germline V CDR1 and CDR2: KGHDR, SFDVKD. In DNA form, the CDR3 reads TGTGCCACCAGTGGGGACGGACCTAGCACAGATACGCAGTATTTT. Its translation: CATSGDGPSTDTQYF.

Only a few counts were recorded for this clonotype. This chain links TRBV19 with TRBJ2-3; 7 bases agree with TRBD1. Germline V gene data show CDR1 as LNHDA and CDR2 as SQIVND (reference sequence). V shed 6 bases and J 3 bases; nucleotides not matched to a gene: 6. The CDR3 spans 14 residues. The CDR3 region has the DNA TGTGCCAGTAGCCGGGACAGTCAAACAGATACGCAGTATTTT. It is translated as CASSRDSQTDTQYF.

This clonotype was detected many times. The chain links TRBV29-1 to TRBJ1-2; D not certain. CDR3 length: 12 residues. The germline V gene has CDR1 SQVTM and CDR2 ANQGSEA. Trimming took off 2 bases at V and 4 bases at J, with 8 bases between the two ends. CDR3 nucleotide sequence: TGCAGCGTTGAACAAGGGAGCTATGGCTACACCTTC. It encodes CSVEQGSYGYTF.

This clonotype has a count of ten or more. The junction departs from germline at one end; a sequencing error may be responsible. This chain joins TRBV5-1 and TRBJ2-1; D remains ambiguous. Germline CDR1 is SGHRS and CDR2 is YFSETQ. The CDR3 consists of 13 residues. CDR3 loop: CASSLELGNEQFF. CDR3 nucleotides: TGTGCCAGCAGCTTGGAGTTGGGGAATGAGCAGTTCTTC.

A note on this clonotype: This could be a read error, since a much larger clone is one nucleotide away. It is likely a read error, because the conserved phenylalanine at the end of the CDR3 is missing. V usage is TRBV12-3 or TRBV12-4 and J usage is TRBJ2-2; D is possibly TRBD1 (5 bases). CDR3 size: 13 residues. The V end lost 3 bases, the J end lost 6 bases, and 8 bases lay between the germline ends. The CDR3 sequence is CASSLGLAGELFS. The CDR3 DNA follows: TGTGCCAGCAGTTTGGGGCTGGCCGGGGAGCTGTTTTCT.

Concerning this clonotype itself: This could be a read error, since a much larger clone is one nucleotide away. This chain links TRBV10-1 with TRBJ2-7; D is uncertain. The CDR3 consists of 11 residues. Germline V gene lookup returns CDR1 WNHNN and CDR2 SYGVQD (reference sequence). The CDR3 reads CASKARYERYF. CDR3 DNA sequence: TGCGCCAGCAAAGCACGCTACGAGCGGTACTTC.

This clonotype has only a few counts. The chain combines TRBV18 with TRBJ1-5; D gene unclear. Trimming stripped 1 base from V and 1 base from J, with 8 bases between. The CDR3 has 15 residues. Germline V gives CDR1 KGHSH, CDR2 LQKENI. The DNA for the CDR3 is TGTGCCAGCTCACCACAGGAACACAGCAATCAGCCCCAGCATTTT. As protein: CASSPQEHSNQPQHF.

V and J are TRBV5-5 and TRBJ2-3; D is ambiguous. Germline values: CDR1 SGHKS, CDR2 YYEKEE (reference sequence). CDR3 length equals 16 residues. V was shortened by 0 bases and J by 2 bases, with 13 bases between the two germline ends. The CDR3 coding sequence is TGTGCCAGCAGCTTGGTTGGGGAAGTCCCCACAGATACGCAGTATTTT. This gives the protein CASSLVGEVPTDTQYF.

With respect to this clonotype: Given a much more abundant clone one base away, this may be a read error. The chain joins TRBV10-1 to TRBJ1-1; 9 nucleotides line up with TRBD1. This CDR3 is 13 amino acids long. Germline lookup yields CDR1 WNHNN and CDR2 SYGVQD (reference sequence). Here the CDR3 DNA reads TGCGCCAGCAGTGTCGGACAGGGGATGAGAGCTCTCTTT. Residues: CASSVGQGMRALF.

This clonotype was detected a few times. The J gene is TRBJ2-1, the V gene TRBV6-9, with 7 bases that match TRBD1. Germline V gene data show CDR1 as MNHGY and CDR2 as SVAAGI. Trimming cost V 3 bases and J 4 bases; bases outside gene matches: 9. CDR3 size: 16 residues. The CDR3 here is CASSYSFRGYYNEQFF. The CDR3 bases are TGTGCCAGCAGTTACTCATTCAGGGGGTATTACAATGAGCAGTTCTTC.